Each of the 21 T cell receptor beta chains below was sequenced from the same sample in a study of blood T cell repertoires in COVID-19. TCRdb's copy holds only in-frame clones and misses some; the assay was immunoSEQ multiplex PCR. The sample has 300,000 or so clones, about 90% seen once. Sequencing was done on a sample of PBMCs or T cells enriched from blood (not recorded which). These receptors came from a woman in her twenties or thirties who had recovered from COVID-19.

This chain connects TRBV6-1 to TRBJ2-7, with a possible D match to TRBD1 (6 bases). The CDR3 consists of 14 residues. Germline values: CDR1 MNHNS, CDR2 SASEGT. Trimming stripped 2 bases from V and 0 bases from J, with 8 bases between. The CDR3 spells CASSEQGSSYEQYF. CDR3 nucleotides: TGTGCCAGCAGTGAACAGGGGTCCTCCTACGAGCAGTACTTC.

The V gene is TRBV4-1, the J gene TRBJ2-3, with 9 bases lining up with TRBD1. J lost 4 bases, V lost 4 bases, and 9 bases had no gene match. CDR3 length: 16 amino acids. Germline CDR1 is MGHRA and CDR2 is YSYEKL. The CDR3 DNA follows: TGCGCCAGCAGCCTTCGACAGGGGGGAGAAGCAGATACGCAGTATTTT. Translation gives CASSLRQGGEADTQYF.

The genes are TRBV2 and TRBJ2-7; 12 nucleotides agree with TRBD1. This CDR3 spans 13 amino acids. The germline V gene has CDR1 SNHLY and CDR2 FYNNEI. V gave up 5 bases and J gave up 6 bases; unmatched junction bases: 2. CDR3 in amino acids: CASSSGQGAEQYF. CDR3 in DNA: TGTGCCAGCAGTTCGGGACAGGGGGCCGAGCAGTACTTC.

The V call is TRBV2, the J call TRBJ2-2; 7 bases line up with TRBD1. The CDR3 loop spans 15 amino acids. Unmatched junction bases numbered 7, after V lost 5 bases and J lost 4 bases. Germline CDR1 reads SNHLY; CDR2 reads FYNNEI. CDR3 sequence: CASSIRAGGTGELFF. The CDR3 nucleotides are TGTGCCAGCAGTATCAGGGCAGGGGGCACCGGGGAGCTGTTTTTT.

CDR3 amino acids: CASSLDLQKLFF. The DNA for the CDR3 is TGTGCCAGCAGCTTAGATCTCCAGAAACTGTTTTTT. The rearrangement joins TRBV7-9 to TRBJ1-4; D unresolved. The V and J ends lost 1 base and 11 bases respectively, with 8 bases between them. Germline-derived CDR1 and CDR2 are SEHNR and FQNEAQ (reference sequence). CDR3 length: 12 amino acids.

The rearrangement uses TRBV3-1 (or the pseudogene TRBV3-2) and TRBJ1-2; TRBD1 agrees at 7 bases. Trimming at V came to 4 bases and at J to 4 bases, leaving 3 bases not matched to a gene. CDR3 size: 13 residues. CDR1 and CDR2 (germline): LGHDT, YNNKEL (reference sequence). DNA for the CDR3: TGTGCCAGCAGCCCGGGACAGCTCTATGGCTACACCTTC. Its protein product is CASSPGQLYGYTF.

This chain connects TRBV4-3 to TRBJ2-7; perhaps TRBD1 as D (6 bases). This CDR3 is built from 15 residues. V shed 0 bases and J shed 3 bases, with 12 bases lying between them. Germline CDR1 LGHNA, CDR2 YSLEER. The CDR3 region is CASSQEVDSFYEQYF. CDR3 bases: TGCGCCAGCAGCCAAGAGGTGGACAGTTTCTACGAGCAGTACTTC.

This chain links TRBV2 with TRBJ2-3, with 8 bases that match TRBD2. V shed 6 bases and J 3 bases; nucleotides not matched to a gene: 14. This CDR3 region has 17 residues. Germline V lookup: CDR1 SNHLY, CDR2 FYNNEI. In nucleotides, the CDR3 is TGTGCCAGCAGCCCTGGGAGGGCGGGGGGCCGTACAGATACGCAGTATTTT. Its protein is CASSPGRAGGRTDTQYF.

CDR3 DNA: TGTGCCAGTATCCGGACGGACTATACAGGAGCTAATGAAAAACTGTTTTTT. Translated, it gives CASIRTDYTGANEKLFF. V gene TRBV19 combines with J gene TRBJ1-4; D is possibly TRBD1 (5 bases). The germline V gene encodes CDR1 LNHDA and CDR2 SQIVND (reference sequence). Between the trimmed V and J ends, which lost 7 bases and 3 bases, there was a span of 21 bases. This CDR3 comprises 17 residues.

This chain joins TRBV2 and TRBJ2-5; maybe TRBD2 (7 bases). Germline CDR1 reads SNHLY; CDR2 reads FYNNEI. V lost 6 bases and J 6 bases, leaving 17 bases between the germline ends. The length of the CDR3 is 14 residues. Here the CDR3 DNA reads TGTGCCAGCAGGGCCCAGCGGGACACGAAGACCCAGTACTTC. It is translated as CASRAQRDTKTQYF.

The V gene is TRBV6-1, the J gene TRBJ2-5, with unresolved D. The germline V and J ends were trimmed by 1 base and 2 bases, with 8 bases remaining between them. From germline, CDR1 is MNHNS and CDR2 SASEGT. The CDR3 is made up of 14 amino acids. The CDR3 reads CASSEGQEQETQYF. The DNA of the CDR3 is TGTGCCAGCAGTGAAGGACAAGAACAAGAGACCCAGTACTTC.

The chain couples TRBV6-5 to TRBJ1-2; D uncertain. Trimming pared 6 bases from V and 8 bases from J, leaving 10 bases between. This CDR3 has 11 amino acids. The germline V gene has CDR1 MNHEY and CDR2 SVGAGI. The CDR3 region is CASRPPSGYTF. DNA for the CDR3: TGTGCCAGCAGACCCCCTAGCGGCTACACCTTC.

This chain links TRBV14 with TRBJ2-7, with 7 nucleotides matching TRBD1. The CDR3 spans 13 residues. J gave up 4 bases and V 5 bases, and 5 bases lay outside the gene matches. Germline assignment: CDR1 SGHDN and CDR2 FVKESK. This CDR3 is CASSFGQAYEQYF. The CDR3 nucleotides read TGTGCCAGCAGCTTCGGACAGGCGTACGAGCAGTACTTC.

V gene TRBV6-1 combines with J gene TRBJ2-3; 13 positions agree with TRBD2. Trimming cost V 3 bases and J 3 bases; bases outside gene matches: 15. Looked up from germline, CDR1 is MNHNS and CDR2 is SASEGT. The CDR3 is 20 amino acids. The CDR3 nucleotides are TGTGCCAGCAGTGAGATTAAACTAGCGGGGGGGCTTTTGTTTACAGATACGCAGTATTTT. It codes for CASSEIKLAGGLLFTDTQYF.

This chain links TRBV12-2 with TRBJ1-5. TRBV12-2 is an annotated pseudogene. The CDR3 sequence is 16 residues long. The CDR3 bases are TGTGCAAGTCGCTTAGCCTCTGAGGGCCGGGGTCAGCCCCAGCATTTT. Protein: CASRLASEGRGQPQHF.

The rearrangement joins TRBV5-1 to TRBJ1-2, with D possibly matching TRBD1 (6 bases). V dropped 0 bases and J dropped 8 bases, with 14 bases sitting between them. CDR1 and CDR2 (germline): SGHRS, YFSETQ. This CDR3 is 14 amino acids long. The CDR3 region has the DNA TGCGCCAGCAGCTTGGACAGGGTTGCCAGCGGCTACACCTTC. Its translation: CASSLDRVASGYTF.

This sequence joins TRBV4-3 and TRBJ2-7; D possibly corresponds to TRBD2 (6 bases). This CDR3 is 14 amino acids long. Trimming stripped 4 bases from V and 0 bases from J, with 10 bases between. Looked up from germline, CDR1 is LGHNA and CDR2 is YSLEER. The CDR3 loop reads CASSPAGSSYEQYF. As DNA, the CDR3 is TGCGCCAGCAGCCCCGCGGGAAGCTCCTACGAGCAGTACTTC.

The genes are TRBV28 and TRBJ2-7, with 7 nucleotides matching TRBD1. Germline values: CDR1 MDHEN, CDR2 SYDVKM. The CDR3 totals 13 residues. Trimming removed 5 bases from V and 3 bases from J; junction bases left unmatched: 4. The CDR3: CASSLGTVYEQYF. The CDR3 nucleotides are TGTGCCAGCAGTCTAGGGACAGTCTACGAGCAGTACTTC.

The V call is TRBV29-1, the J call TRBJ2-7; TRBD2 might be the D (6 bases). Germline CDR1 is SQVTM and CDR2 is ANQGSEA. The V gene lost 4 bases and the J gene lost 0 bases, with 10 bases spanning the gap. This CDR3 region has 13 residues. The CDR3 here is CSVAGVHSYEQYF. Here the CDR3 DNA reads TGCAGCGTTGCGGGAGTTCACTCCTACGAGCAGTACTTC.

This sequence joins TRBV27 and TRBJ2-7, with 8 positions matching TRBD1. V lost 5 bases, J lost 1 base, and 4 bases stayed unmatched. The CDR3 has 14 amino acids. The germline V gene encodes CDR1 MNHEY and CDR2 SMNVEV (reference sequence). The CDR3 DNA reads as TGTGCCAGCAGTAAACAGGGGGAATCCTACGAGCAGTACTTC. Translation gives CASSKQGESYEQYF.

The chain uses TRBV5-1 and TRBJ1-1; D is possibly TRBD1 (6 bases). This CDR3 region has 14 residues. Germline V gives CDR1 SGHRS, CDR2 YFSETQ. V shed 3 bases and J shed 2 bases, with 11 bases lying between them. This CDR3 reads CASSSGTPNTEAFF. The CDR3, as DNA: TGCGCCAGCAGCTCCGGGACACCCAACACTGAAGCTTTCTTT.